What follows describes a single T cell receptor (beta chain). Its antigen is not identified. The data stem from a study of T cell responses to AZD1222 COVID-19 vaccine. Overall study results and limits: Repertoire sampling was restricted to post-peak T cell response timepoints.

TCRdb keeps only in-frame clones here, not all; method: immunoSEQ multiplex PCR. The sample lists approximately 67,000 clones, around 89% occurring once. There are 15 residues in the CDR3. V shed 3 bases and J shed 0 bases, with 9 bases lying between them. CDR1 is LNHDA, CDR2 SQIVND, per germline (reference sequence). Sequenced material: peripheral blood, taken 28 days after the second AZD1222 dose. This receptor was identified in an adult who received the AZD1222 COVID-19 vaccine. This chain connects TRBV19 to TRBJ1-5; a weak D match, TRBD1 (6 bases). Here the CDR3 reads CASSIGGYSNQPQHF. The CDR3 DNA is TGTGCCAGTAGTATCGGGGGCTATAGCAATCAGCCCCAGCATTTT.